A single sample gave rise to the 6 T cell receptor beta chains below, sequenced in a study of blood T cell repertoires in COVID-19 (dated by TCRdb to about 2020). Library construction relied on the immunoSEQ multiplex PCR assay. Imported from immuneACCESS, the table was reduced by TCRdb to in-frame sequences with V and J called. These copies leave out some clones; in studies compared against another copy, an unresolved V gene accounts for under half, and the cause of the remainder is not known. Recorded for this sample are some 180,000 clones; about 85% of them occurred a single time. Clones ranked in the top ten supply about a fifth of the sample. Source material: peripheral blood. The receptors were sampled from a man in his 60s with active or convalescent COVID-19.

The chain links TRBV28 to TRBJ2-5; 9 bases fit TRBD1. Looked up from germline, CDR1 is MDHEN and CDR2 is SYDVKM. The CDR3 runs 13 residues. The V and J ends lost 4 bases and 6 bases, in that order; junction bases with no gene match: 3. The CDR3 DNA sequence: TGTGCCAGCAGTTACAGGGGGCCGAAGACCCAGTACTTC. This translates into CASSYRGPKTQYF.

V gene TRBV4-1 combines with J gene TRBJ1-2; TRBD1 agrees at 9 bases. There are 15 residues in the CDR3. Germline-derived CDR1 and CDR2 are MGHRA and YSYEKL. V trimming: 1 base; J trimming: 4 bases; junction bases outside the gene matches: 4. In DNA, the CDR3 is TGCGCCAGCAGCCAAGGAGGGACAGGGACCTATGGCTACACCTTC. Translated, it gives CASSQGGTGTYGYTF.

The rearrangement links TRBV30 to TRBJ1-5, with 8 bases lining up with TRBD1. Germline-derived CDR1 and CDR2 are GTSNPN and SVGIG (reference sequence). V shed 5 bases, J shed 6 bases, and the junction held 6 bases outside the gene matches. CDR3 length equals 13 residues. The CDR3 sequence is CAWGGQGSQPQHF. In DNA, the CDR3 is TGTGCCTGGGGCGGACAGGGTAGTCAGCCCCAGCATTTT.

The gene calls are TRBV2 and TRBJ2-3; D gene ambiguous. The V end was cut by 2 bases, the J end by 2 bases, with 5 bases between. This CDR3 comprises 13 residues. Per germline, CDR1 SNHLY and CDR2 FYNNEI. Written as DNA, the CDR3 is TGTGCCAGCAGTGAATACTACACAGATACGCAGTATTTT. Encoded protein: CASSEYYTDTQYF. Using reference TRBV2 and TRBJ2-3 for the parts outside the CDR3, the full variable domain is EPEVTQTPSHQVTQMGQEVILRCVPISNHLYFYWYRQILGQKVEFLVSFYNNEISEKSEIFDDQFSVERPDGSNFTLKIRSTKLEDSAMYFCASSEYYTDTQYFGPGTRLTVL.

V gene TRBV6-1 combines with J gene TRBJ2-1; 14 bases map to TRBD2. V shed 1 base, J shed 4 bases, and the junction held 3 bases outside the gene matches. CDR1 is MNHNS and CDR2 is SASEGT in the germline V gene. The CDR3 runs to 17 residues. The CDR3 nucleotides read TGTGCCAGCAGTGAAGTGACTAGCGGGGGGGGATACAATGAGCAGTTCTTC. Translating gives CASSEVTSGGGYNEQFF.

Only a few counts were recorded for this clone. The chain recombines TRBV4-1 with TRBJ2-2; D might be TRBD1 (6 bases). CDR1 and CDR2 from the germline V gene are MGHRA and YSYEKL. The CDR3 is 14 amino acids. Trimming left V 5 bases short and J 3 bases short, with 10 bases between. The CDR3 loop reads CASSGQGYTGELFF. The DNA of the CDR3 is TGCGCCAGCAGCGGGCAGGGGTACACCGGGGAGCTGTTTTTT.